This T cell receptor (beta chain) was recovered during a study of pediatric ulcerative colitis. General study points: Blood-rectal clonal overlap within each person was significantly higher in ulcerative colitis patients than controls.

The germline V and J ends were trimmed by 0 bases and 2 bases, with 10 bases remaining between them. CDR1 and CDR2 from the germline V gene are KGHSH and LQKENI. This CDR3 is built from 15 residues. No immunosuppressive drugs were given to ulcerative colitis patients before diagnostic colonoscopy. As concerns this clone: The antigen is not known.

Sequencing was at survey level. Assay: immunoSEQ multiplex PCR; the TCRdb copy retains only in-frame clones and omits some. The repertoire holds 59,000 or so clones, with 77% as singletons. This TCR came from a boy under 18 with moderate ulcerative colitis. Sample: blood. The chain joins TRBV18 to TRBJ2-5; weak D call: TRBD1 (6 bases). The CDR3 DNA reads TGTGCCAGCTCACCACCGGTGGGGGCTCAAGAGACCCAGTACTTC. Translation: CASSPPVGAQETQYF.